This T cell receptor beta chain was captured by sequencing in a study of T cell responses to AZD1222 COVID-19 vaccine. Using immunoSEQ multiplex PCR, the repertoire was profiled, and TCRdb retains in-frame clones only, with some absent. The data contain approximately 180,000 clones, around 94% of them singletons. The CDR3 loop spans 13 amino acids. V shed 0 bases and J shed 10 bases, with 7 bases lying between them. The germline V gene encodes CDR1 LNHDA and CDR2 SQIVND (reference sequence). This chain connects TRBV19 to TRBJ1-6; no definite D call. The specimen was peripheral blood, collected on day 0 of AZD1222 vaccination. The receptor comes from an adult in good health. CDR3 sequence (DNA): TGTGCCAGTAGTATAGAGGTCAGCTCACCCCTCCACTTT. Translating gives CASSIEVSSPLHF.